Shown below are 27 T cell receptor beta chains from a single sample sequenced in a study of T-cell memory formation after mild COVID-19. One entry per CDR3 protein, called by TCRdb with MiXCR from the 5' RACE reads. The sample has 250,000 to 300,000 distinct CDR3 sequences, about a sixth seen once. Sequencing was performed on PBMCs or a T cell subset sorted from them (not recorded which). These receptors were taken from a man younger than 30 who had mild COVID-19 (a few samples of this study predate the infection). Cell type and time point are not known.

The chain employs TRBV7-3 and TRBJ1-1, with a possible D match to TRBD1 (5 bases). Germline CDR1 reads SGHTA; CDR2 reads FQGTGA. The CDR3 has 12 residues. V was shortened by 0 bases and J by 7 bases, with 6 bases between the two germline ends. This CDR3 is CASSLTGGEAFF. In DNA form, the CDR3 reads TGTGCCAGCAGCTTAACCGGGGGTGAAGCTTTCTTT.

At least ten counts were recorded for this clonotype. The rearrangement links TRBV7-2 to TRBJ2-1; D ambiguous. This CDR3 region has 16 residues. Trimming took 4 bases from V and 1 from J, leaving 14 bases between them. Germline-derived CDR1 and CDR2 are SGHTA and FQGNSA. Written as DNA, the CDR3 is TGTGCCAGCAGCTCTTTGGTGCGCGTGTCCTACAATGAGCAGTTCTTC. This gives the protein CASSSLVRVSYNEQFF.

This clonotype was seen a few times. Written as DNA, the CDR3 is TGTGCCAGCAGCTTAAGGACTGGGGCCAACGTCCTGACTTTC. Translating it yields CASSLRTGANVLTF. V is TRBV13 and J is TRBJ2-6; no clear D gene. The germline CDR1 and CDR2 sequences are PRHDT and FYEKMQ (reference sequence). The V end was cut by 2 bases, the J end by 2 bases, with 4 bases between. This CDR3 comprises 14 residues.

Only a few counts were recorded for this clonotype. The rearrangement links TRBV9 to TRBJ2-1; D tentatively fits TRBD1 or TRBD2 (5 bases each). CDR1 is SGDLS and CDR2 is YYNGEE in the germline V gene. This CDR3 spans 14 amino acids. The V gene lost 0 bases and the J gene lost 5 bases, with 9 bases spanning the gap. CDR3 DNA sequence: TGTGCCAGCAGCGTAGCCGGGACGGACAATGAGCAGTTCTTC. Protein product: CASSVAGTDNEQFF.

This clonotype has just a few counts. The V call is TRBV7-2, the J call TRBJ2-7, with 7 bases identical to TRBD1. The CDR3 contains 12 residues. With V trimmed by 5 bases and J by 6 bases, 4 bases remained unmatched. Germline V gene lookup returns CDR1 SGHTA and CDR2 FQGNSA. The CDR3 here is CASSLTGVEQYF. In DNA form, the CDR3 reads TGTGCCAGCAGCCTAACAGGGGTCGAGCAGTACTTC.

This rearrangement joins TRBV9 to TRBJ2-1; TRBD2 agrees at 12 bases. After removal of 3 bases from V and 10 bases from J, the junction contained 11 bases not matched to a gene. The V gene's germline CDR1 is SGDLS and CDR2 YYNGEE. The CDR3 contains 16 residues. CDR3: CASSDGLAGRKGEQFF. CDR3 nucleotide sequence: TGTGCCAGCAGCGATGGACTAGCGGGGAGAAAGGGGGAGCAGTTCTTC. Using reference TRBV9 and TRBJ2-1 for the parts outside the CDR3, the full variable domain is DSGVTQTPKHLITATGQRVTLRCSPRSGDLSVYWYQQSLDQGLQFLIQYYNGEERAKGNILERFSAQQFPDLHSELNLSSLELGDSALYFCASSDGLAGRKGEQFFGPGTRLTVL.

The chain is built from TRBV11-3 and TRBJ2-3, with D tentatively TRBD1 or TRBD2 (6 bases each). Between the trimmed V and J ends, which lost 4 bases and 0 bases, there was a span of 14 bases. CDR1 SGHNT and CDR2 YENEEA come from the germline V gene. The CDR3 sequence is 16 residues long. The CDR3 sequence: CASSSGGGFSTDTQYF. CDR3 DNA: TGTGCCAGCAGCTCCGGAGGGGGGTTCAGCACAGATACGCAGTATTTT.

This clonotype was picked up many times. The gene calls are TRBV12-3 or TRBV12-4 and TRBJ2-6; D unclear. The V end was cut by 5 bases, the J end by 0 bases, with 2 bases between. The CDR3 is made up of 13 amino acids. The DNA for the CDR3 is TGTGCCAGCAGTGACTCTGGGGCCAACGTCCTGACTTTC. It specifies CASSDSGANVLTF.

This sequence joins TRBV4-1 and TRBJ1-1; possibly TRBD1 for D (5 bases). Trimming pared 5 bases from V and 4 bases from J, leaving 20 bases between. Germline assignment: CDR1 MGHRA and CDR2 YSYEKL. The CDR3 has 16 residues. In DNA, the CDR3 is TGCGCCAGCAGCAATCCAGGGAAGGAGGGGATCACTGAAGCTTTCTTT. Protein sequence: CASSNPGKEGITEAFF.

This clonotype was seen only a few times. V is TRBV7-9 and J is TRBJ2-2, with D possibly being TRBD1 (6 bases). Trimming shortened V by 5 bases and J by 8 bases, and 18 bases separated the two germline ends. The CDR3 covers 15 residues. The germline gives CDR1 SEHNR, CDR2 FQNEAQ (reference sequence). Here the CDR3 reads CASSISTPGQGELFF. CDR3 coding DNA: TGTGCCAGCAGCATCTCAACTCCGGGACAAGGGGAGCTGTTTTTT.

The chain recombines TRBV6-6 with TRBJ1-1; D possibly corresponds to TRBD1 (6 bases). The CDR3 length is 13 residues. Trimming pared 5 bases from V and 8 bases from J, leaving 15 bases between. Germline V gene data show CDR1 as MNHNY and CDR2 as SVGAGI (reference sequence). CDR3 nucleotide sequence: TGTGCCAGCAGTAGGGACATACTCTCCGAAGCTTTCTTT. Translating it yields CASSRDILSEAFF.

The CDR3 loop reads CASSQGQGGTNQPQHF. DNA for the CDR3: TGTGCCAGCAGCCAAGGTCAGGGGGGAACCAATCAGCCCCAGCATTTT. This chain connects TRBV4-2 to TRBJ1-5; 7 bases are shared with TRBD1. CDR1 and CDR2 from the germline V gene are LGHNA and YNFKEQ. The ends lost 1 base at V and 3 bases at J; junction bases unmatched: 6. This CDR3 has 16 residues.

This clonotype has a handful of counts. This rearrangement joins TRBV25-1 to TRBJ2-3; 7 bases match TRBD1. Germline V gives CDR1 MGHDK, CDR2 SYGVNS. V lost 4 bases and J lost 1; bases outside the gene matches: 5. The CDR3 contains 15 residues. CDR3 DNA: TGTGCCAGCAGTGCTAGGGGGCTTGGCACAGATACGCAGTATTTT. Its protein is CASSARGLGTDTQYF.

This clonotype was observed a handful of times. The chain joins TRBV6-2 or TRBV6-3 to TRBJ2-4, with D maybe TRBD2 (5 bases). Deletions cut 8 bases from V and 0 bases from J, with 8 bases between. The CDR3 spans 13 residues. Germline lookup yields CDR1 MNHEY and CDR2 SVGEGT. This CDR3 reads CASGLTAKNIQYF. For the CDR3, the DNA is TGTGCCAGCGGACTTACAGCCAAAAACATTCAGTACTTC.

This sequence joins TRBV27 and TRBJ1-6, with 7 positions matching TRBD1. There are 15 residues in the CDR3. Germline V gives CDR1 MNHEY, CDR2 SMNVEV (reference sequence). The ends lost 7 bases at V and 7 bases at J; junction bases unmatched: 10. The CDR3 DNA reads TGTGCCAGCACCCTAGGGGGCAGGGGAAATTCACCCCTCCACTTT. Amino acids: CASTLGGRGNSPLHF.

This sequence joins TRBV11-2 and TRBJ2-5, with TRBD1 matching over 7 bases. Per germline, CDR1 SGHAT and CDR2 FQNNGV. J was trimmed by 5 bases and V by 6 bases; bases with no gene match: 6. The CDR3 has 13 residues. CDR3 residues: CASRQTGRETQYF. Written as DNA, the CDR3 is TGTGCCAGCAGACAGACAGGGCGCGAGACCCAGTACTTC.

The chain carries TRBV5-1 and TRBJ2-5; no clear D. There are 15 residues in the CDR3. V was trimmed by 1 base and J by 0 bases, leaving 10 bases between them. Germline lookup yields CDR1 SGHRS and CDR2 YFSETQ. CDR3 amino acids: CASSLSFRNQETQYF. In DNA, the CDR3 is TGCGCCAGCAGCTTGAGTTTCAGGAACCAAGAGACCCAGTACTTC.

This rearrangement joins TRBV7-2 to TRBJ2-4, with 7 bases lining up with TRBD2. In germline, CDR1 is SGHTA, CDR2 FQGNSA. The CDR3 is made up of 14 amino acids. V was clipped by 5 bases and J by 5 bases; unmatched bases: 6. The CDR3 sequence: CASSPAGLQNIQYF. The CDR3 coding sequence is TGTGCCAGCAGCCCAGCGGGACTCCAAAACATTCAGTACTTC.

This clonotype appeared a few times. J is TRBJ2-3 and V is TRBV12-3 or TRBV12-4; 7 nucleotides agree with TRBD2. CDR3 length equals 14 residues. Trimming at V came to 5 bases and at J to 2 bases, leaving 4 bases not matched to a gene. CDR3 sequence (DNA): TGTGCCAGCAGTAGCGGGGAGTACACAGATACGCAGTATTTT. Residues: CASSSGEYTDTQYF.

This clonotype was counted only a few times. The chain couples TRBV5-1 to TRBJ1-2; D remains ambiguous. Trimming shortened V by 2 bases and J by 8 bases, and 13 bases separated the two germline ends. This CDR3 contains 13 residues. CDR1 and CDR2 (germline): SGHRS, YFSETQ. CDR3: CASSFGTAGGYTF. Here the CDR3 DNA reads TGCGCCAGCAGCTTTGGCACGGCGGGGGGCTACACCTTC.

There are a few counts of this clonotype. CDR3 protein: CASSVDSFTGEQYF. CDR3 nucleotides: TGTGCCAGCAGCGTTGACTCCTTCACAGGGGAGCAGTACTTC. The chain recombines TRBV9 with TRBJ2-7; D possibly corresponds to TRBD1 (6 bases). V gave up 2 bases and J gave up 7 bases, with 16 bases separating them. This CDR3 has 14 residues. Germline CDR1 is SGDLS and CDR2 is YYNGEE.

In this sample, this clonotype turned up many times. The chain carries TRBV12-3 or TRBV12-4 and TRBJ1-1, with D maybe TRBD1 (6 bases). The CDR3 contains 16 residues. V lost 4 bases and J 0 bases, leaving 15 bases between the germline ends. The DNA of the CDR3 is TGTGCCAGCAGTTATAACGGGGGGCTAATGAACACTGAAGCTTTCTTT. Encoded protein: CASSYNGGLMNTEAFF.

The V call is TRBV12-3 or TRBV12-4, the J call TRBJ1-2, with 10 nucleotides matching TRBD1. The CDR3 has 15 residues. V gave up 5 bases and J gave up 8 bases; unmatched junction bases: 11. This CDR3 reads CASSRLRQGARGYTF. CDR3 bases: TGTGCCAGCAGTCGACTTAGACAGGGGGCTCGAGGCTACACCTTC.

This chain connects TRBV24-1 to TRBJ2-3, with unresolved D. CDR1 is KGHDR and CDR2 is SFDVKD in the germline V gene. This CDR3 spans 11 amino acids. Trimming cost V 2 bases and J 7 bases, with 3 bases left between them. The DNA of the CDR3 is TGTGCCACCAGTGATTGGAATACGCAGTATTTT. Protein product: CATSDWNTQYF.

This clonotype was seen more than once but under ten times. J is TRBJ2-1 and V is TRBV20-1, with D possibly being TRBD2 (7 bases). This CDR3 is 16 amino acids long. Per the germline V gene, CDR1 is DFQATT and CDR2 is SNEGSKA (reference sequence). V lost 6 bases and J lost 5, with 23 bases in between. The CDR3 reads CSADDWGGLGDNEQFF. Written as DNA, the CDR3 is TGCAGTGCCGATGATTGGGGGGGCCTAGGAGACAATGAGCAGTTCTTC.

The CDR3 DNA reads TGTGCCAGCAGGAAGCGGGGGAGCACAGATACGCAGTATTTT. Translation: CASRKRGSTDTQYF. The J gene is TRBJ2-3, the V gene TRBV12-3 or TRBV12-4; 8 positions agree with TRBD2. The CDR3 is 14 amino acids. J gave up 0 bases and V 6 bases, and 2 bases lay outside the gene matches.

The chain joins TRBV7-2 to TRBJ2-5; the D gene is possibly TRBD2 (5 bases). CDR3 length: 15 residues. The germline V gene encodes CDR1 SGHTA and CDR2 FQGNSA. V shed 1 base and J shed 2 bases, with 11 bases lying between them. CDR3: CASSLGPAAQETQYF. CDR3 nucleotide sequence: TGTGCCAGCAGCTTAGGGCCAGCGGCTCAAGAGACCCAGTACTTC.